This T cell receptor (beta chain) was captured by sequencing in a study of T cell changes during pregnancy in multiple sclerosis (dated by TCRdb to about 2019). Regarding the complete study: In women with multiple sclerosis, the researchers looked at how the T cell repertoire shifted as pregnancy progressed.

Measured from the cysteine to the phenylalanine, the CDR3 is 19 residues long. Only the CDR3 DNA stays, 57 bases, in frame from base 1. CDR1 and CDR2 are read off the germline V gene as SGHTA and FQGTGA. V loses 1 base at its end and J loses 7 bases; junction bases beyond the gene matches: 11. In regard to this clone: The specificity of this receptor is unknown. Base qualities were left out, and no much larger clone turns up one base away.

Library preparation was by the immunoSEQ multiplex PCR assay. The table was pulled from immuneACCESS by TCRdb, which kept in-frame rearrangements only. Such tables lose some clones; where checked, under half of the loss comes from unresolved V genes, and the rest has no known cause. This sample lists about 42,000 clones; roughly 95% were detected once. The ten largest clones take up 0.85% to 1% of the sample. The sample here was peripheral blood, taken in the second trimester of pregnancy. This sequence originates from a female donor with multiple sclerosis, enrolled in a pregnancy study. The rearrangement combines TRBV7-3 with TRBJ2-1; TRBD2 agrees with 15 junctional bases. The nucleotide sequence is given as TGTGCCAGCAGCTTAATGCCCCCGGGACTAGCGGGGGGTGGGAATGAGCAGTTCTTC. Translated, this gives CASSLMPPGLAGGGNEQFF.